Shown below are 24 T cell receptor beta chains from a single sample sequenced in a study of human T cells and chemical hapten exposure (dated by TCRdb to the early 2020s). The time point label, read with the paper, signifies: patch test 2, 6 weeks after DPC sensitization. The treatment or condition label, read with the paper, signifies: therapeutic diphenylcyclopropenone sensitization with weekly scalp DPC. The library was obtained by RACE. This sample was sequenced with a NextSeq 500. TCRdb redid the processing of the public reads, applying fastp at Q25 and MiXCR, and retained in-frame beta chains. For every CDR3 protein sequence, its rows merge into one entry that carries the most common genes and DNA. Present in this sample are some 350,000 distinct CDR3 sequences, about 6% of which were seen just once. The ten most abundant clones make up 5% to 6% of the sample. The sample consisted of whole blood, taken in connection with sensitization to the hapten diphenylcyclopropenone (DPC). The receptors shown here come from a woman between 18 and 29 years old with alopecia areata. Some clones in this sample may be carry-over from other donors' samples.

This clonotype was counted at least ten times. The chain's CDR3 is CASSLAFGGLAKNIQYF. The CDR3 nucleotides read TGTGCCAGCAGCTTAGCGTTCGGTGGTCTAGCCAAAAACATTCAGTACTTC. The J gene is TRBJ2-4, the V gene TRBV7-2; no clear D gene. The CDR3 has 17 amino acids. CDR1 SGHTA and CDR2 FQGNSA come from the germline V gene. The ends were cut back, 0 bases at V and 0 bases at J, with 12 bases in the middle.

This clonotype has more than one count but fewer than ten. V and J are TRBV2 and TRBJ2-3; D is undetermined. With 2 bases removed from V and 3 bases from J, the gap between germline ends came to 12 bases. CDR3 length equals 15 residues. The germline CDR1 and CDR2 sequences are SNHLY and FYNNEI. In DNA, the CDR3 is TGTGCCAGCAGTGAAATGTCCCGTGGGACAGATACGCAGTATTTT. It is translated as CASSEMSRGTDTQYF.

V is TRBV5-1 and J is TRBJ2-2; weak D call: TRBD1 (5 bases). Germline CDR1 SGHRS, CDR2 YFSETQ. The CDR3 spans 15 residues. V was pared by 0 bases and J by 6 bases, with 12 bases between. The CDR3 DNA reads as TGCGCCAGCAGCTTGGGGCAGGGAAGAGCCGGGGAGCTGTTTTTT. It translates to CASSLGQGRAGELFF.

This clonotype was seen a handful of times. The rearrangement links TRBV6-1 to TRBJ2-3, with TRBD2 matching 7 bases. The length of the CDR3 is 16 residues. CDR1 and CDR2 from the germline V gene are MNHNS and SASEGT. V was clipped by 4 bases and J by 0 bases; unmatched bases: 7. This CDR3 reads CASSVGRGLSTDTQYF. For the CDR3, the DNA is TGTGCCAGCAGTGTCGGGCGGGGGTTAAGCACAGATACGCAGTATTTT.

In its sample, this clonotype was seen a few times. V usage is TRBV4-1 and J usage is TRBJ1-2, with a possible D match to TRBD1 (5 bases). Trimming left V 3 bases short and J 6 bases short, with 17 bases between. Germline assignment: CDR1 MGHRA and CDR2 YSYEKL. The CDR3 spans 15 residues. Here the CDR3 DNA reads TGCGCCAGCAGCCAGGGTAACGGGACCCCTGATGGCTACACCTTC. This translates into CASSQGNGTPDGYTF.

J is TRBJ2-5 and V is TRBV7-9, with TRBD2 matching 7 bases. Germline-derived CDR1 and CDR2 are SEHNR and FQNEAQ (reference sequence). The CDR3 is made up of 16 amino acids. V lost 3 bases, J lost 1 base, and 8 bases stayed unmatched. The CDR3, as DNA: TGTGCCAGCAGCTTGGAGCGGGGAGTAATCCAAGAGACCCAGTACTTC. Protein: CASSLERGVIQETQYF.

This clonotype was detected ten times or more. The chain employs TRBV2 and TRBJ1-4; no reliable D call. Germline V gives CDR1 SNHLY, CDR2 FYNNEI. The CDR3 has 12 amino acids. Between the trimmed V and J ends, which lost 3 bases and 8 bases, there was a span of 7 bases. This CDR3 reads CASSDRLEKLFF. In DNA, the CDR3 is TGTGCCAGCAGTGATAGACTAGAAAAACTGTTTTTT.

V usage is TRBV6-1 and J usage is TRBJ1-1, with D unclear. The CDR3 is made up of 10 amino acids. CDR1 is MNHNS, CDR2 SASEGT, per germline. Trimming removed 3 bases from V and 8 bases from J, with 4 bases in between. Here the CDR3 reads CASSDVEAFF. CDR3 nucleotides: TGTGCCAGCAGTGACGTAGAAGCTTTCTTT.

This clonotype occurred many times. This chain links TRBV6-5 with TRBJ1-4, with D perhaps TRBD1 (5 bases). The V end was cut by 0 bases, the J end by 8 bases, with 7 bases between. Germline loops: CDR1 MNHEY, CDR2 SVGAGI. This CDR3 region has 13 residues. CDR3 in amino acids: CASSYSWGEKLFF. The CDR3, as DNA: TGTGCCAGCAGTTACTCATGGGGGGAAAAACTGTTTTTT.

The V and J genes are TRBV4-1 and TRBJ2-3, with a weak D call TRBD2 (6 bases). CDR1 MGHRA and CDR2 YSYEKL come from the germline V gene. V was pared by 1 base and J by 0 bases, with 11 bases between. The CDR3 has 16 residues. CDR3 in DNA: TGCGCCAGCAGCCAAGGTGCGGGGCCTAGCACAGATACGCAGTATTTT. Residues: CASSQGAGPSTDTQYF.

The chain carries TRBV19 and TRBJ2-5, with D perhaps matching TRBD1 or TRBD2 (7 bases each). The CDR3 is 16 amino acids. V was shortened by 5 bases and J by 1 base, with 17 bases between the two germline ends. CDR1 LNHDA and CDR2 SQIVND come from the germline V gene (reference sequence). The CDR3 is CASSLGGTAFQETQYF. In nucleotides, the CDR3 is TGTGCCAGTAGTCTGGGAGGGACAGCATTCCAAGAGACCCAGTACTTC.

This clonotype has a count of ten or more. The chain couples TRBV6-5 to TRBJ2-3; TRBD1 matches at 10 bases. This CDR3 is 16 amino acids long. In germline, CDR1 is MNHEY, CDR2 SVGAGI. The J segment lost 1 base and the V segment lost 3 bases, leaving 4 bases of the junction unmatched. CDR3: CASSYGTGVRTDTQYF. The CDR3 nucleotides read TGTGCCAGCAGTTATGGGACAGGGGTGCGCACAGATACGCAGTATTTT.

This clonotype was picked up a small number of times. This chain uses TRBV5-6 with TRBJ1-2; possibly TRBD1 for D (6 bases). The CDR3 extends over 15 amino acids. The germline CDR1 and CDR2 sequences are SGHDT and YYEEEE. V was trimmed by 4 bases and J by 8 bases, leaving 21 bases between them. CDR3 coding DNA: TGTGCCAGCAGCCTCGGACCCGGGACACAAGGAGGCTACACCTTC. Protein: CASSLGPGTQGGYTF.

This clonotype was seen at least ten times. CDR3 DNA sequence: TGTGCCACCTCAGGATGGCCCCAGCATTTT. It yields the protein CATSGWPQHF. The genes are TRBV24-1 and TRBJ1-5; no clear D. Deletions cut 9 bases from V and 9 bases from J, with 8 bases between. The germline V gene has CDR1 KGHDR and CDR2 SFDVKD. This CDR3 region has 10 residues.

This clonotype showed up just a few times. The gene calls are TRBV7-9 and TRBJ2-5, with 7 nucleotides matching TRBD2. The V gene's germline CDR1 is SEHNR and CDR2 FQNEAQ (reference sequence). J was trimmed by 9 bases and V by 1 base; bases with no gene match: 14. This CDR3 region has 16 residues. The CDR3 DNA is TGTGCCAGCAGCTTAGGACTAGCCGGTTCGGTTGCGGCCCAGTACTTC. It encodes CASSLGLAGSVAAQYF.

Many counts were recorded for this clonotype. This chain connects TRBV6-5 to TRBJ1-2; the match to TRBD1 covers 9 bases. The CDR3 loop spans 14 amino acids. V dropped 6 bases and J dropped 4; count of bases not matched to a gene: 6. Per germline, CDR1 MNHEY and CDR2 SVGAGI. CDR3 coding DNA: TGTGCCAGCAGCAGGGACAGGGACACCTATGGCTACACCTTC. Translating gives CASSRDRDTYGYTF.

This rearrangement joins TRBV6-6 to TRBJ1-2, with 8 bases that match TRBD1. CDR1 and CDR2 (germline): MNHNY, SVGAGI (reference sequence). The J segment lost 7 bases and the V segment lost 6 bases, leaving 10 bases of the junction unmatched. The CDR3 covers 14 residues. The CDR3 spells CASSLGETGVGYTF. DNA for the CDR3: TGTGCCAGCAGCCTTGGGGAGACAGGGGTTGGCTACACCTTC.

There are a few counts of this clonotype. The J gene is TRBJ1-1, the V gene TRBV24-1; D may be TRBD1 (6 bases). Looked up from germline, CDR1 is KGHDR and CDR2 is SFDVKD. V shed 8 bases and J shed 10 bases, with 13 bases lying between them. This CDR3 is 11 amino acids long. CDR3 bases: TGTGCCACCACTCGAGGGGGACGAGCTTTCTTT. Its protein is CATTRGGRAFF.

This clonotype was detected a few times. The rearrangement joins TRBV7-3 to TRBJ2-3; 12 bases are a match to TRBD2. With V trimmed by 1 base and J by 4 bases, 3 bases remained unmatched. This CDR3 region has 16 residues. From germline, CDR1 is SGHTA and CDR2 FQGTGA. The CDR3 bases are TGTGCCAGCAGCTTAATGGCTAGCGGGGGGGCAGATACGCAGTATTTT. Its protein is CASSLMASGGADTQYF.

Only a few counts were recorded for this clonotype. The chain couples TRBV7-9 to TRBJ1-5; D is unresolved. The CDR3 length is 17 residues. CDR1 SEHNR and CDR2 FQNEAQ come from the germline V gene (reference sequence). Trimming removed 8 bases from V and 3 bases from J, with 23 bases in between. The CDR3 loop is CASSAYTTAVSNQPQHF. CDR3 nucleotides: TGTGCCAGCTCAGCTTATACAACAGCCGTTTCCAATCAGCCCCAGCATTTT.

This clonotype was counted many times. V gene TRBV28 combines with J gene TRBJ2-7, with 14 bases that match TRBD2. Germline trimming cut 5 bases from V and 10 bases from J; bases unmatched to any gene: 7. Germline values: CDR1 MDHEN, CDR2 SYDVKM. The CDR3 runs to 14 residues. CDR3 region: CASSPWGLAGAQYF. DNA for the CDR3: TGTGCCAGCAGTCCCTGGGGACTAGCGGGGGCCCAGTACTTC.

This clonotype was detected ten times or more. The V call is TRBV5-1, the J call TRBJ1-5, with D uncertain. There are 15 residues in the CDR3. Germline CDR1 SGHRS, CDR2 YFSETQ. V was shortened by 0 bases and J by 2 bases, with 9 bases between the two germline ends. The CDR3 here is CASSLEGLGNQPQHF. DNA of the CDR3: TGCGCCAGCAGCTTGGAGGGTTTGGGCAATCAGCCCCAGCATTTT.

In its sample, this clonotype was seen many times. V usage is TRBV7-2 and J usage is TRBJ1-5; TRBD1 agrees at 10 bases. Germline V lookup: CDR1 SGHTA, CDR2 FQGNSA. The CDR3 spans 16 residues. V trimming: 5 bases; J trimming: 8 bases; junction bases outside the gene matches: 12. DNA for the CDR3: TGTGCCAGCAGCCCTCGAGACAGGGGGCCACGGGAGCCCCAGCATTTT. This codes for CASSPRDRGPREPQHF.

J is TRBJ2-1 and V is TRBV20-1, with TRBD2 matching over 11 bases. The CDR3 has 14 amino acids. Germline V gene data show CDR1 as DFQATT and CDR2 as SNEGSKA (reference sequence). With 5 bases clipped from V and 8 bases from J, the junction kept 8 bases outside the gene matches. Here the CDR3 DNA reads TGCAGTGCTGGGCGGACTAGCGGGTACGATGAGCAGTTCTTC. The encoded protein is CSAGRTSGYDEQFF.